Included here is one TCR beta chain sequence, with context. The CDR3 contains 14 residues. The V gene end was trimmed by 4 bases and the J gene end by 6 bases; junction bases not matched to a gene: 1. Germline V CDR1 and CDR2: MGHRA, YSYEKL. How the authors handled the data: For nucleated cells, counts were estimated from reference gene primer amplification. Here immunoSEQ multiplex PCR was the method, and the copy in TCRdb shows in-frame clones only, minus some. The DNA gave D and trimming, while V, J and clone size come from that table. Here the sample spans about 250,000 clones, 85% to 90% being singletons. These data come from a study of blood T cell repertoires in COVID-19. Across the study: The United States, Italy and Spain supplied acute and convalescent COVID-19 samples.

The J gene is TRBJ1-4, the V gene TRBV4-1, with TRBD1 matching over 11 bases. The sample consisted of peripheral blood. The clonotype comes from a man at least 80 years old with acute or convalescent COVID-19. The CDR3 loop is CASSPDRGHEKLFF. DNA for the CDR3: TGCGCCAGCAGCCCGGACAGGGGGCATGAAAAACTGTTTTTT.